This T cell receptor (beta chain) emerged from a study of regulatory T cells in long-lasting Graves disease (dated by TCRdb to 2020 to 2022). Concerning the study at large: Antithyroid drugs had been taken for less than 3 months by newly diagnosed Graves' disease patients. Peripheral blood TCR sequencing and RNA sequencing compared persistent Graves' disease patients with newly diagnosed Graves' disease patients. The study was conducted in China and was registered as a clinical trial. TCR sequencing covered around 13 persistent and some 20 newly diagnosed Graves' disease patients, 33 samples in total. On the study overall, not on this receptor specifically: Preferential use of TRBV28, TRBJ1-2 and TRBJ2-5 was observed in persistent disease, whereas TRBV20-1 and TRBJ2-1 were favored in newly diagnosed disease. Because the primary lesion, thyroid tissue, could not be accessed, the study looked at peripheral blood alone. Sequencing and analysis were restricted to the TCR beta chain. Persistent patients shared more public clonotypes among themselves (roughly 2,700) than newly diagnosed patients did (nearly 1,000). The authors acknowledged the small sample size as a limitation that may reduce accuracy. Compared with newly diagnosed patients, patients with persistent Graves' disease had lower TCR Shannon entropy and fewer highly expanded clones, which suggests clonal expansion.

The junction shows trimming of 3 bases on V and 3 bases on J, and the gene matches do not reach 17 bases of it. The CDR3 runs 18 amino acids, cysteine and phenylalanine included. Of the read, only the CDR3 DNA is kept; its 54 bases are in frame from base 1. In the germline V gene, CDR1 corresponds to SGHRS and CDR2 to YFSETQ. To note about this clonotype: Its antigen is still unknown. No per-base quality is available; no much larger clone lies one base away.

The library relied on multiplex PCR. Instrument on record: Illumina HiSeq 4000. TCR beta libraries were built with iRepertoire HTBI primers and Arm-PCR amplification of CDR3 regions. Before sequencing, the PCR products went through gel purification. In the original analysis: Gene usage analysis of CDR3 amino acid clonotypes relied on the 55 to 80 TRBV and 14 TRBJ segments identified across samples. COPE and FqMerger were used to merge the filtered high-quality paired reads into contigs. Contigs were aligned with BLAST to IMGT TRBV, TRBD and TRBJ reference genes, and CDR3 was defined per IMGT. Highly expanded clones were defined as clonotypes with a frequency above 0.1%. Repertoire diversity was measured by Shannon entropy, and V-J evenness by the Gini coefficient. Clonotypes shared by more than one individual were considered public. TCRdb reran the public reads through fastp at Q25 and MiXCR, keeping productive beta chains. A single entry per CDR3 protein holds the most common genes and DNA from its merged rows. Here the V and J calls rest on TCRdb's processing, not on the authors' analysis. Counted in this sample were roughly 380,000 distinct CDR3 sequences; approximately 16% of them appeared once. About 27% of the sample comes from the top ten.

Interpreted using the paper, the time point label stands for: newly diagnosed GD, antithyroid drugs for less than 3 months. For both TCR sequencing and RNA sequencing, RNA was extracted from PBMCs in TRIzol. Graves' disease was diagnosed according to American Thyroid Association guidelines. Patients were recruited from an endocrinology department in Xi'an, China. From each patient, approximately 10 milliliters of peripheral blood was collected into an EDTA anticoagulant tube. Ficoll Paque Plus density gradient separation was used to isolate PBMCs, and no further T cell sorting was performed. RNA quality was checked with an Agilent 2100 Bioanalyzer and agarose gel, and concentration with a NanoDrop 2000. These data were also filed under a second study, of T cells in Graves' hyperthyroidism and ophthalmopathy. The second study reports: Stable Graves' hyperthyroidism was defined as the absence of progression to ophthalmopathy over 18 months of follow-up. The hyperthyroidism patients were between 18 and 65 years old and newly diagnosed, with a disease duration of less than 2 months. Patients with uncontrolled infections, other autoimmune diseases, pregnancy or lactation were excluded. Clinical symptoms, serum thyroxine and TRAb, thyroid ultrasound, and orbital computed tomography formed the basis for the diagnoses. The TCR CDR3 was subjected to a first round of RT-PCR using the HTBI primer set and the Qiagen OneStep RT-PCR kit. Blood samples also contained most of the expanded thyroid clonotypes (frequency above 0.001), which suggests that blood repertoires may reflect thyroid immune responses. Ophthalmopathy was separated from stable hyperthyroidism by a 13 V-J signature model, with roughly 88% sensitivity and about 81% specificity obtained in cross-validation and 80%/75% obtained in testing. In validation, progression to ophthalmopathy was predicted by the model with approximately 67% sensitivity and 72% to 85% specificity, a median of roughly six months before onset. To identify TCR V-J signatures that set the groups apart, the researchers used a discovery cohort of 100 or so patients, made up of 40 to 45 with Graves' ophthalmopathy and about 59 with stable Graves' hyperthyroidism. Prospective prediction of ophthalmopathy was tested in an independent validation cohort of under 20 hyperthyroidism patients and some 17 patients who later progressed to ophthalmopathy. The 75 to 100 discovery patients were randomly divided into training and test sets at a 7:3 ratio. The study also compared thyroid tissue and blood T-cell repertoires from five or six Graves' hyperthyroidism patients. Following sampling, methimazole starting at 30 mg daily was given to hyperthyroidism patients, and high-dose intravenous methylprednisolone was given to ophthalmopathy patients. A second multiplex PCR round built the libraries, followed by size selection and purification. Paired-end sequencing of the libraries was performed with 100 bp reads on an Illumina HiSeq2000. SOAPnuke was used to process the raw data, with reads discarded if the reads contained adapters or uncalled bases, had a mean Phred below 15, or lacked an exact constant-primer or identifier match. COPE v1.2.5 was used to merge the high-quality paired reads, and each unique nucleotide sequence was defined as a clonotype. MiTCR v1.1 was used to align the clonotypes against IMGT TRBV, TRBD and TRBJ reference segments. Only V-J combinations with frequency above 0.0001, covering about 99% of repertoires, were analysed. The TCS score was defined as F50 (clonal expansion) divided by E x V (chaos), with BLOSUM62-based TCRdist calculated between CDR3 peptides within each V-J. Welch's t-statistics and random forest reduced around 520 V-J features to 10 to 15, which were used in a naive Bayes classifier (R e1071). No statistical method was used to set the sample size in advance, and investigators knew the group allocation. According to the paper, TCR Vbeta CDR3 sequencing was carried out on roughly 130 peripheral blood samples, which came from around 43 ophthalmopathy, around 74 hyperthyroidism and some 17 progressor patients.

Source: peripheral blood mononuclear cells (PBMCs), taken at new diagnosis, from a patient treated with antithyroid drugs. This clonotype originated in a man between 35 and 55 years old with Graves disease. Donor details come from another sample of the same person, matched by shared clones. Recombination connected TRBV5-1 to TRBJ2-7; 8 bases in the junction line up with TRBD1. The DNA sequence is TGCGCCAGCAGCTCGACTACCCCCAGGACAGGGATCAACTACGAGCAGTACTTC. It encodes CASSSTTPRTGINYEQYF.